The 24 T cell receptor beta chains presented below share a single source sample, sequenced in a study of cytomegalovirus exposure and HLA in healthy donors listed by TCRdb under 2017. Receptors were amplified or captured by the immunoSEQ multiplex PCR assay. A mixture of 60 forward primers for TCR Vbeta segments and 13 reverse primers for TCR Jbeta segments was used in the multiplex PCR. Imported from immuneACCESS, the table was reduced by TCRdb to in-frame sequences with V and J called. These copies leave out some clones; in studies compared against another copy, an unresolved V gene accounts for under half, and the cause of the remainder is not known. The sample table holds 110,000 to 150,000 clones, of which around 10% were seen once. Approximately 1.7% of the sample belongs to the ten largest clones. Sequenced sample: PBMCs. The source of these receptors is a man aged 45-65 years in good health and CMV-seronegative.

This clone has only a few counts. The chain has TRBV6-1 and TRBJ2-7; 9 bases map to TRBD1. V trimming: 5 bases; J trimming: 9 bases; junction bases outside the gene matches: 5. Germline-derived CDR1 and CDR2 are MNHNS and SASEGT. This CDR3 contains 12 residues. The CDR3 DNA sequence: TGTGCCAGCAGTAGGGACAGGGCGACGCAGTACTTC. It specifies CASSRDRATQYF.

The table lists this clone with a few counts. The V call is TRBV7-9, the J call TRBJ2-7, with a possible D match to TRBD1 (6 bases). The CDR3 has 14 residues. Germline V gene data show CDR1 as SEHNR and CDR2 as FQNEAQ (reference sequence). V was cut by 2 bases and J by 2 bases, with 10 bases left in between. CDR3 DNA sequence: TGTGCCAGCAGCTTAAAACAGGGAGCCTACGAGCAGTACTTC. This encodes CASSLKQGAYEQYF.

The chain combines TRBV28 with TRBJ1-5; D perhaps matches TRBD1 (6 bases). Trimming shortened V by 2 bases and J by 6 bases, and 14 bases separated the two germline ends. CDR1 and CDR2 from the germline V gene are MDHEN and SYDVKM. The CDR3 extends over 15 amino acids. The CDR3 here is CASSLEGRGTQPQHF. Written as DNA, the CDR3 is TGTGCCAGCAGTTTAGAGGGCAGGGGAACTCAGCCCCAGCATTTT.

The chain couples TRBV5-4 to TRBJ2-2, with 11 bases aligning to TRBD1. Per germline, CDR1 SGHNT and CDR2 YYREEE (reference sequence). The V gene end was trimmed by 3 bases and the J gene end by 2 bases; junction bases not matched to a gene: 9. CDR3 length: 18 residues. The CDR3 spells CASSSDWTGGFNTGELFF. CDR3 sequence (DNA): TGTGCCAGCAGCTCCGACTGGACAGGGGGCTTCAACACCGGGGAGCTGTTTTTT.

This clone was seen a handful of times. V and J are TRBV6-4 and TRBJ1-1; 9 bases line up with TRBD1. J was trimmed by 5 bases and V by 2 bases; bases with no gene match: 9. The CDR3 extends over 16 amino acids. The V gene's germline CDR1 is MRHNA and CDR2 SNTAGT. The CDR3 loop reads CASSDHSTGGRTEAFF. The DNA for the CDR3 is TGTGCCAGCAGTGACCATTCGACAGGGGGGAGGACTGAAGCTTTCTTT.

A few counts support this clone. CDR3 sequence (DNA): TGTGCCAGCAGCTTACGTCCCAGTGGCACTGAAGCTTTCTTT. It codes for CASSLRPSGTEAFF. This chain joins TRBV7-6 and TRBJ1-1, with D unresolved. V was cut by 2 bases and J by 4 bases, with 11 bases left in between. This CDR3 has 14 residues. Germline V lookup: CDR1 SGHVS, CDR2 FNYEAQ.

The CDR3 here is CASSLALLEQYF. Written as DNA, the CDR3 is TGTGCCAGCAGCTTAGCCCTCCTCGAGCAGTACTTC. The chain links TRBV7-9 to TRBJ2-7; D is ambiguous. V lost 0 bases and J 6 bases, leaving 6 bases between the germline ends. The CDR3 contains 12 residues. The germline V gene has CDR1 SEHNR and CDR2 FQNEAQ (reference sequence). Full variable domain (missing parts from reference TRBV7-9 and TRBJ2-7): DTGVSQNPRHKITKRGQNVTFRCDPISEHNRLYWYRQTLGQGPEFLTYFQNEAQLEKSRLLSDRFSAERPKGSFSTLEIQRTEQGDSAMYLCASSLALLEQYFGPGTRLTVT.

The chain carries TRBV6-1 and TRBJ1-1; D is unclear. In germline, CDR1 is MNHNS, CDR2 SASEGT. V lost 6 bases and J lost 5, with 10 bases in between. The CDR3 length is 12 residues. This CDR3 is CASRSSGTEAFF. The CDR3 coding sequence is TGTGCCAGCAGATCTTCGGGGACTGAAGCTTTCTTT.

This chain links TRBV5-1 with TRBJ2-7; 8 bases are shared with TRBD1. CDR1 is SGHRS, CDR2 YFSETQ, per germline. V lost 3 bases to trimming and J lost 5 bases; unmatched junction nucleotides: 7. CDR3 size: 14 residues. The CDR3 protein is CASSWDRPHHEQYF. The CDR3 DNA reads as TGCGCCAGCAGCTGGGACAGGCCCCATCACGAGCAGTACTTC.

This clone showed up just a few times. The chain is built from TRBV19 and TRBJ1-2; D perhaps matches TRBD1 (5 bases). This CDR3 spans 15 amino acids. CDR1 LNHDA and CDR2 SQIVND come from the germline V gene (reference sequence). V shed 5 bases and J shed 5 bases, with 18 bases lying between them. The CDR3 is CASSVQDGTDYGYTF. CDR3 sequence (DNA): TGTGCCAGTAGTGTTCAAGACGGGACTGATTATGGCTACACCTTC.

The chain carries TRBV2 and TRBJ2-7; 7 nucleotides match TRBD1. V was pared by 4 bases and J by 0 bases, with 0 bases of the junction left unmatched. The CDR3 runs 13 residues. Germline CDR1 reads SNHLY; CDR2 reads FYNNEI. CDR3 sequence (DNA): TGTGCCAGCAGTGGGGACAGCTCCTACGAGCAGTACTTC. Translating it yields CASSGDSSYEQYF.

The CDR3 DNA sequence: TGCAGCGTTGTGATAGCGGGGTCAAGGACCCAGTACTTC. Translating it yields CSVVIAGSRTQYF. The chain combines TRBV29-1 with TRBJ2-5; 8 nucleotides line up with TRBD2. CDR1 and CDR2 from the germline V gene are SQVTM and ANQGSEA. This CDR3 has 13 amino acids. V lost 4 bases and J lost 7; bases outside the gene matches: 8.

This chain joins TRBV7-8 and TRBJ1-1, with unresolved D. The CDR3 spans 14 residues. The germline V and J ends were trimmed by 1 base and 5 bases, with 11 bases remaining between them. The V gene's germline CDR1 is SGHVS and CDR2 FQNEAQ. The CDR3 loop is CASSLVVGSTEAFF. As DNA, the CDR3 is TGTGCCAGCAGCTTAGTAGTCGGGTCGACTGAAGCTTTCTTT.

The rearrangement joins TRBV15 to TRBJ1-1; possible D gene TRBD1, 6 bases. The germline V gene has CDR1 LNHNV and CDR2 YYDKDF (reference sequence). The CDR3 covers 13 residues. V lost 4 bases and J 6 bases, leaving 12 bases between the germline ends. CDR3 nucleotide sequence: TGTGCCACCAGCAAGGCCGGACAGCCTGAAGCTTTCTTT. This gives the protein CATSKAGQPEAFF.

The CDR3 protein is CASRLGGVVTDTQYF. CDR3 nucleotide sequence: TGTGCCAGCAGACTAGGGGGGGTGGTCACAGATACGCAGTATTTT. The genes are TRBV27 and TRBJ2-3; D possibly corresponds to TRBD2 (7 bases). The V and J ends lost 6 bases and 2 bases respectively, with 15 bases between them. Germline V CDR1 and CDR2: MNHEY, SMNVEV (reference sequence). This CDR3 comprises 15 residues.

This clone was picked up a small number of times. This chain connects TRBV6-1 to TRBJ1-2; possible D gene TRBD1, 5 bases. Trimming stripped 1 base from V and 3 bases from J, with 9 bases between. The CDR3 is 14 residues long. The germline V gene has CDR1 MNHNS and CDR2 SASEGT. The CDR3 nucleotides are TGTGCCAGCAGTGAAGGCAGGGTAGACTATGGCTACACCTTC. Its translation: CASSEGRVDYGYTF.

This clone appeared a few times. This chain joins TRBV7-9 and TRBJ2-3, with 15 nucleotides matching TRBD2. Germline loops: CDR1 SEHNR, CDR2 FQNEAQ (reference sequence). V trimming: 3 bases; J trimming: 0 bases; junction bases outside the gene matches: 4. The CDR3 length is 18 residues. The CDR3 bases are TGTGCCAGCAGCTTTGGACTAGCGGGAGGGTCTAGCACAGATACGCAGTATTTT. Amino acids: CASSFGLAGGSSTDTQYF.

Only a few counts were recorded for this clone. This rearrangement joins TRBV2 to TRBJ1-2, with 9 nucleotides matching TRBD1. Losses at the gene ends were 6 bases for V and 2 bases for J; bases not matched to a gene: 7. The V gene's germline CDR1 is SNHLY and CDR2 FYNNEI. The CDR3 contains 15 residues. The CDR3 spells CASSHSGTGNYGYTF. The CDR3 bases are TGTGCCAGCAGCCACTCTGGGACAGGGAACTATGGCTACACCTTC.

This clone was seen more than once but under ten times. This chain joins TRBV27 and TRBJ2-5; maybe TRBD1 (5 bases). This CDR3 has 15 residues. Germline V lookup: CDR1 MNHEY, CDR2 SMNVEV (reference sequence). Trimming pared 2 bases from V and 3 bases from J, leaving 13 bases between. The CDR3 DNA follows: TGTGCCAGCAGTTTAAATGCAGGGTGGGAAGAGACCCAGTACTTC. It yields the protein CASSLNAGWEETQYF.

The rearrangement uses TRBV7-3 and TRBJ2-2, with 8 positions matching TRBD2. After removal of 4 bases from V and 4 bases from J, the junction contained 8 bases not matched to a gene. Germline-derived CDR1 and CDR2 are SGHTA and FQGTGA. This CDR3 is built from 16 residues. The CDR3 region has the DNA TGTGCCAGCAGCTCGACCGGGGGGGCTGGCACCGGGGAGCTGTTTTTT. Protein: CASSSTGGAGTGELFF. The entire variable domain, with the rest obtained from reference TRBV7-3 and TRBJ2-2, is as follows: GAGVSQTPSNKVTEKGKYVELRCDPISGHTALYWYRQSLGQGPEFLIYFQGTGAADDSGLPNDRFFAVRPEGSVSTLKIQRTERGDSAVYLCASSSTGGAGTGELFFGEGSRLTVL.

The V and J genes are TRBV28 and TRBJ2-3; maybe TRBD1 (6 bases). V was cut by 5 bases and J by 3 bases, with 18 bases left in between. CDR3 length equals 16 residues. Germline V gives CDR1 MDHEN, CDR2 SYDVKM. CDR3 sequence: CASSTARGIGTDTQYF. In nucleotides, the CDR3 is TGTGCCAGCAGTACCGCCAGGGGAATTGGGACAGATACGCAGTATTTT.

This clone was recorded many times. CDR3 sequence reads: CSASQTGETQYF. CDR3 coding DNA: TGCAGCGCCTCCCAGACAGGGGAGACCCAGTACTTC. The V gene is TRBV29-1, the J gene TRBJ2-5; 7 nucleotides align to TRBD1. Unmatched junction bases numbered 7, after V lost 7 bases and J lost 5 bases. Germline-derived CDR1 and CDR2 are SQVTM and ANQGSEA. This CDR3 contains 12 residues.

In its sample, this clone was seen a few times. This chain links TRBV30 with TRBJ2-5; D is ambiguous. The J call may be incorrect, as the DNA end agrees better with TRBJ2-7. The CDR3 loop spans 14 amino acids. Germline V gene data show CDR1 as GTSNPN and CDR2 as SVGIG (reference sequence). The CDR3 DNA follows: TGTGCCTGGAGCGCCATAGCCGATGTCAACGAGCAGTACTTC. Translated: CAWSAIADVNEQYF.

This rearrangement joins TRBV6-5 to TRBJ1-2, with TRBD1 matching over 7 bases. CDR3 length: 13 residues. CDR1 and CDR2 from the germline V gene are MNHEY and SVGAGI. After removal of 2 bases from V and 8 bases from J, the junction contained 5 bases not matched to a gene. The CDR3 region is CASSYDRVSGYTF. CDR3 nucleotides: TGTGCCAGCAGTTACGACAGGGTATCCGGCTACACCTTC.